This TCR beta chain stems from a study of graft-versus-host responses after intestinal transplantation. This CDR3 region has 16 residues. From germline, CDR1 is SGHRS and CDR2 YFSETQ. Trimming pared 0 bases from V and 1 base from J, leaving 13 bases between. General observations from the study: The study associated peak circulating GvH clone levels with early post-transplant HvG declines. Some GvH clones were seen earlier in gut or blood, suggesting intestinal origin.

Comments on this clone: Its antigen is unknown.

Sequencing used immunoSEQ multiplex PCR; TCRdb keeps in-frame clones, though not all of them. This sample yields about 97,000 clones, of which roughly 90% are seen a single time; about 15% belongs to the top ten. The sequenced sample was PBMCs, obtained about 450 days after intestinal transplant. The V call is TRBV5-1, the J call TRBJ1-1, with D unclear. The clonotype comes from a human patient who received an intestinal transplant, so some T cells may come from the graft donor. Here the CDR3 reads CASSLGTLSSNTEAFF. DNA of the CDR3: TGCGCCAGCAGCTTGGGCACCCTCTCTTCGAACACTGAAGCTTTCTTT.